A selection of T cell receptor beta chains follows, all from one sample in a study of identical twins. A single record per CDR3 protein comes from TCRdb applying MiXCR to the 5' RACE reads. This table holds around 370,000 distinct CDR3 sequences, approximately 8.7% found once. Sequenced: naive T cells sorted from blood. The receptors originated from a woman aged 50 to 60 in good health. Both conserved end residues are part of each CDR3. D genes are given only for firm matches. Clone size is not always given. Where it is, it says once, few, many or a class for expanded clones.

size: -; J: TRBJ1-4; V: TRBV6-2/TRBV6-3; D: -; CDR3: CASRPKFATNEKLFF; DNA: TGTGCCAGCAGACCGAAATTTGCAACTAATGAAAAACTGTTTTTT
size: many; J: TRBJ2-1; V: TRBV12-3/TRBV12-4; D: -; CDR3: CASSRTEGNEQFF; DNA: TGTGCCAGCAGCCGAACGGAGGGCAATGAGCAGTTCTTC
size: -; J: TRBJ2-1; V: TRBV5-1; D: TRBD2; CDR3: CASRDSGSNEQFF; DNA: TGCGCCAGCAGGGATAGCGGGAGTAATGAGCAGTTCTTC
size: -; J: TRBJ2-1; V: TRBV12-5; D: TRBD2; CDR3: CASGLGTSEFNNEQFF; DNA: TGTGCTAGTGGTTTGGGCACTAGCGAATTCAACAATGAGCAGTTCTTC
size: few; J: TRBJ1-2; V: TRBV5-1; D: -; CDR3: CASSSLQGTLAYGYTF; DNA: TGCGCCAGCAGCTCTTTACAGGGCACATTAGCCTATGGCTACACCTTC
size: few; J: TRBJ1-5; V: TRBV5-1; D: -; CDR3: CASSLGGGGEPQHF; DNA: TGCGCCAGCAGCCTGGGAGGAGGGGGGGAGCCCCAGCATTTT
size: many; J: TRBJ1-5; V: TRBV7-9; D: -; CDR3: CASSLGHFQPQHF; DNA: TGTGCCAGCAGCCTCGGACATTTCCAGCCCCAGCATTTT
size: few; J: TRBJ2-5; V: TRBV12-3/TRBV12-4; D: TRBD2; CDR3: CASSPSGAGRETQYF; DNA: TGTGCCAGCAGTCCTAGCGGGGCAGGCCGTGAGACCCAGTACTTC
size: -; J: TRBJ2-4; V: TRBV20-1; D: -; CDR3: CSARPSSVSHIQYF; DNA: TGCAGTGCTAGACCTTCTAGCGTCTCCCACATTCAGTACTTC
size: few; J: TRBJ2-5; V: TRBV18; D: TRBD2; CDR3: CASSLLLAAIQETQYF; DNA: TGTGCCAGCTCACTTTTACTAGCGGCGATCCAAGAGACCCAGTACTTC
size: many; J: TRBJ2-1; V: TRBV9; D: TRBD2; CDR3: CASSVVGTSGNEQFF; DNA: TGTGCCAGCAGCGTAGTAGGGACTAGTGGGAATGAGCAGTTCTTC
size: -; J: TRBJ2-1; V: TRBV15; D: -; CDR3: CATSRSREPGVNEQFF; DNA: TGTGCCACCAGCAGATCGAGGGAGCCGGGGGTGAATGAGCAGTTCTTC
size: many; J: TRBJ2-5; V: TRBV15; D: -; CDR3: CATARGQETQYF; DNA: TGTGCCACCGCCAGGGGCCAAGAGACCCAGTACTTC
size: -; J: TRBJ1-6; V: TRBV7-9; D: TRBD1; CDR3: CASSLGAPGTGRSNNSPLHF; DNA: TGTGCCAGCAGCTTAGGTGCTCCGGGGACAGGGAGATCTAATAATTCACCCCTCCACTTT
size: -; J: TRBJ1-2; V: TRBV4-1; D: -; CDR3: CASSRPDSNYGYTF; DNA: TGCGCCAGCAGCCGTCCGGACAGTAACTATGGCTACACCTTC
size: -; J: TRBJ2-7; V: TRBV3-1; D: TRBD2; CDR3: CASSSAGGLEQYF; DNA: TGTGCCAGCAGCTCGGCGGGAGGGCTCGAGCAGTACTTC
size: many; J: TRBJ2-2; V: TRBV12-3/TRBV12-4; D: TRBD2; CDR3: CATGGVDTGELFF; DNA: TGCGCCACGGGGGGAGTGGACACCGGGGAGCTGTTTTTT
size: many; J: TRBJ2-3; V: TRBV7-2; D: TRBD2; CDR3: CASSATSGIVDTQYF; DNA: TGTGCCAGCAGCGCGACTAGCGGGATAGTAGATACGCAGTATTTT
size: few; J: TRBJ2-1; V: TRBV7-2; D: TRBD2; CDR3: CASSSYPPGLAARSSYNEQFF; DNA: TGTGCCAGCAGCTCATACCCGCCCGGACTAGCGGCCAGGAGCTCCTACAATGAGCAGTTCTTC
size: few; J: TRBJ2-3; V: TRBV29-1; D: TRBD2; CDR3: CSVERPSGFRNTDTQYF; DNA: TGCAGCGTTGAAAGGCCTAGCGGGTTCCGAAACACAGATACGCAGTATTTT
size: -; J: TRBJ2-1; V: TRBV25-1; D: TRBD2; CDR3: CASRGREASQFF; DNA: TGTGCCAGCAGGGGGCGGGAGGCCTCACAGTTCTTC
size: few; J: TRBJ2-7; V: TRBV7-8; D: TRBD2; CDR3: CASSPWRAGGSGEQYF; DNA: TGTGCCAGCAGCCCGTGGAGAGCGGGAGGATCGGGCGAGCAGTACTTC
size: many; J: TRBJ2-1; V: TRBV4-1; D: -; CDR3: CASSLFGITYNEQFF; DNA: TGCGCCAGCAGCCTGTTCGGGATTACTTACAATGAGCAGTTCTTC
size: -; J: TRBJ1-5; V: TRBV6-8; D: TRBD1; CDR3: CASTPSLYRGQNQPQHF; DNA: TGTGCCAGTACTCCCAGCCTCTACAGGGGGCAGAATCAGCCCCAGCATTTT
size: few; J: TRBJ2-3; V: TRBV20-1; D: -; CDR3: CSTDSPPTDTQYF; DNA: TGCAGTACTGACTCCCCCCCCACAGATACGCAGTATTTT
size: -; J: TRBJ2-1; V: TRBV27; D: TRBD1; CDR3: CASRRDRDLYNEQFF; DNA: TGTGCCAGCAGACGGGACAGGGATCTTTACAATGAGCAGTTCTTC
size: -; J: TRBJ2-2; V: TRBV12-3/TRBV12-4; D: -; CDR3: CASISRGNTGELFF; DNA: TGTGCCAGCATAAGCAGGGGGAACACCGGGGAGCTGTTTTTT
size: -; J: TRBJ2-3; V: TRBV9; D: -; CDR3: CASTAGNPTDTQYF; DNA: TGTGCCAGCACTGCCGGGAACCCCACAGATACGCAGTATTTT
size: many; J: TRBJ1-5; V: TRBV2; D: -; CDR3: CASSGSLIVEPQHF; DNA: TGTGCCAGCTCCGGGTCCTTAATTGTGGAGCCCCAGCATTTT
size: many; J: TRBJ2-1; V: TRBV28; D: -; CDR3: CASSRNRNEQFF; DNA: TGTGCCAGCAGCCGCAATAGGAACGAGCAGTTCTTC
size: -; J: TRBJ2-3; V: TRBV20-1; D: TRBD2; CDR3: CSARALAGGSTDTQYF; DNA: TGCAGTGCTCGCGCCCTAGCGGGAGGGAGCACAGATACGCAGTATTTT
size: -; J: TRBJ2-3; V: TRBV5-1; D: -; CDR3: CASSLWGLSTDTQYF; DNA: TGCGCCAGCAGCTTATGGGGGCTAAGTACAGATACGCAGTATTTT
size: few; J: TRBJ2-7; V: TRBV7-9; D: TRBD1; CDR3: CASSPRDRGHGRNEQYF; DNA: TGTGCCAGCAGCCCCCGGGACAGGGGCCATGGGAGGAACGAGCAGTACTTC
size: -; J: TRBJ1-1; V: TRBV30; D: -; CDR3: CAWKGRAMNTEAFF; DNA: TGTGCCTGGAAGGGCAGGGCAATGAACACTGAAGCTTTCTTT
size: many; J: TRBJ2-5; V: TRBV5-1; D: -; CDR3: CASSSSTSFETQYF; DNA: TGCGCCAGCAGCTCCTCGACTAGTTTTGAGACCCAGTACTTC
size: few; J: TRBJ1-1; V: TRBV6-5; D: -; CDR3: CASSYSMDTYTEAFF; DNA: TGTGCCAGCAGTTACTCGATGGACACTTACACTGAAGCTTTCTTT
size: few; J: TRBJ1-5; V: TRBV25-1; D: -; CDR3: CASSEARGLNQPQHF; DNA: TGTGCCAGCAGTGAAGCCAGGGGCCTCAATCAGCCCCAGCATTTT
size: -; J: TRBJ1-1; V: TRBV30; D: -; CDR3: CAWGGRGTEAFF; DNA: TGTGCCTGGGGGGGTCGGGGCACTGAAGCTTTCTTT
size: many; J: TRBJ2-1; V: TRBV5-1; D: TRBD1; CDR3: CASSFTGTGYNEQFF; DNA: TGCGCCAGCAGCTTTACCGGGACAGGATACAATGAGCAGTTCTTC
size: many; J: TRBJ2-7; V: TRBV12-3/TRBV12-4; D: -; CDR3: CASSSRRDEQYF; DNA: TGTGCCAGCAGCTCCCGCAGGGACGAGCAGTACTTC